This T cell receptor beta chain was sequenced during a study of T cells after yellow fever vaccination. TCRdb reprocessed the 5' RACE reads via MiXCR and lists one record per CDR3 protein. The repertoire includes some 220,000 distinct CDR3 sequences, roughly 3% of them detected once, and around 3% sits in the top ten. This clonotype was seen a handful of times. Trimming pared 5 bases from V and 7 bases from J, leaving 9 bases between. In germline, CDR1 is SGHTA, CDR2 FQGNSA. The CDR3 runs to 13 residues. Specimen: CD4+ T cells sorted from PBMCs, collected 10 days after the yellow fever booster vaccination. This TCR was recovered from a man aged 18 to 30 who received the YFV17D yellow fever vaccine. The chain employs TRBV7-2 and TRBJ1-6, with D unclear. CDR3 amino acids: CASSLRSNSPLHF. CDR3 DNA sequence: TGTGCCAGCAGCCTTCGTAGCAATTCACCCCTCCACTTT.